This T cell receptor (beta chain) was identified in a study of OX40 agonist ivuxolimab in advanced cancers. Study-wide context: Three patients had partial responses: one hepatocellular carcinoma, two cutaneous melanoma.

The protocol was immunoSEQ multiplex PCR, while the TCRdb copy is restricted to in-frame clones and leaves out a portion. The sample lists 99,000 or so clones, roughly nine tenths occurring once. Points on this clone: No antigen is known for it.

Excluded were patients having autoimmune disease history or systemic immunosuppression. The CDR3 spans 15 residues. Per germline, CDR1 GTSNPN and CDR2 SVGIG (reference sequence). The V end was cut by 3 bases, the J end by 3 bases, with 14 bases between. Points from the study as a whole: A proportion of nonresponders additionally exhibited low normalized T-cell clonal expansion.

Here the sequenced sample was CD4+ or CD8+ T cells sorted from blood, taken in a trial of the OX40 agonist ivuxolimab. The receptor was isolated from an adult with an advanced solid tumor such as melanoma, head and neck, liver or kidney cancer. The chain has TRBV30 and TRBJ2-2; maybe TRBD2 (7 bases). CDR3 in DNA: TGTGCCTGGAGGCCACGGGGGGCGGACACCGGGGAGCTGTTTTTT. It encodes CAWRPRGADTGELFF.